These 14 T cell receptor beta chains came from one sample sequenced in a study of PD-L1 blockade in urothelial cancer. TCRdb's table, derived via immunoSEQ multiplex PCR, lists solely in-frame clones and lacks some. Found here are some 25,000 clones, almost 85% of them singletons; the top ten hold around 9.5%. The source was PBMCs, collected around atezolizumab (anti-PD-L1) treatment. The source is an older man with urothelial cancer.

The V and J genes are TRBV19 and TRBJ1-4; 8 bases are shared with TRBD1. Per germline, CDR1 LNHDA and CDR2 SQIVND (reference sequence). The CDR3 is 15 amino acids. The trim removed 5 bases at V and 5 bases at J, leaving 7 bases unmatched. The CDR3 loop is CASSSQTGVNEKLFF. The CDR3 nucleotides are TGTGCCAGTAGTTCTCAGACAGGGGTGAATGAAAAACTGTTTTTT.

The CDR3 loop is CASSLAGTDLAEAFF. The CDR3 bases are TGTGCCAGCAGCTTAGCCGGGACAGACTTGGCTGAAGCTTTCTTT. This chain links TRBV11-2 with TRBJ1-1; TRBD1 matches at 7 bases. The CDR3 is 15 residues long. The germline V gene has CDR1 SGHAT and CDR2 FQNNGV. V was pared by 1 base and J by 6 bases, with 8 bases of the junction left unmatched.

Written as DNA, the CDR3 is TGTGCCAGCAGGGCAACGACAGGGTACCAGCCCCAGCATTTT. This sequence encodes CASRATTGYQPQHF. The chain employs TRBV4-2 and TRBJ1-5; 7 nucleotides match TRBD1. The CDR3 loop spans 14 amino acids. J was trimmed by 7 bases and V by 6 bases; bases with no gene match: 9. Germline V gene sequence: CDR1 LGHNA, CDR2 YNFKEQ.

The chain couples TRBV29-1 to TRBJ1-5, with 8 bases aligning to TRBD1. This CDR3 is 13 amino acids long. Germline values: CDR1 SQVTM, CDR2 ANQGSEA. V lost 6 bases and J lost 6; bases outside the gene matches: 7. This chain's CDR3 is CSVGFQGAQPQHF. The CDR3, as DNA: TGCAGCGTAGGGTTTCAGGGGGCTCAGCCCCAGCATTTT.

The chain recombines TRBV2 with TRBJ1-1; a possible D gene is TRBD1 (6 bases). CDR1 and CDR2 (germline): SNHLY, FYNNEI. The CDR3 spans 14 residues. Trimming shortened V by 6 bases and J by 1 base, and 12 bases separated the two germline ends. This CDR3 reads CASSLGGPNTEAFF. The CDR3 bases are TGTGCCAGCAGCTTAGGGGGACCGAACACTGAAGCTTTCTTT.

The CDR3 DNA reads as TGTGCCTGGAGTGTCGATGGGGGCGGGGAGACCCAGTACTTC. It encodes CAWSVDGGGETQYF. The chain has TRBV30 and TRBJ2-5; D is perhaps TRBD1 (6 bases). This CDR3 spans 14 amino acids. The ends were cut back, 0 bases at V and 5 bases at J, with 13 bases in the middle. From germline, CDR1 is GTSNPN and CDR2 SVGIG (reference sequence).

This clone has only one observation. This rearrangement joins TRBV19 to TRBJ2-7; 9 nucleotides agree with TRBD2. The V and J ends lost 3 bases and 4 bases, in that order; junction bases with no gene match: 7. The CDR3 totals 15 residues. CDR1 is LNHDA and CDR2 is SQIVND in the germline V gene (reference sequence). CDR3: CASSILAGFIYEQYF. For the CDR3, the DNA is TGTGCCAGTAGTATTCTAGCGGGATTTATTTACGAGCAGTACTTC. Combining the CDR3 with reference TRBV19 and TRBJ2-7 gives the whole variable domain DGGITQSPKYLFRKEGQNVTLSCEQNLNHDAMYWYRQDPGQGLRLIYYSQIVNDFQKGDIAEGYSVSREKKESFPLTVTSAQKNPTAFYLCASSILAGFIYEQYFGPGTRLTVT.

The chain recombines TRBV15 with TRBJ1-4, with D perhaps matching TRBD1 (5 bases). This CDR3 is built from 14 residues. Germline loops: CDR1 LNHNV, CDR2 YYDKDF (reference sequence). V lost 3 bases to trimming and J lost 1 base, with 6 bases between them. Here the CDR3 DNA reads TGTGCCACCAGCAGGGGGGGAACTAATGAAAAACTGTTTTTT. It is translated as CATSRGGTNEKLFF.

The chain joins TRBV28 to TRBJ2-7; D may be TRBD1 (6 bases). The CDR3 is made up of 12 amino acids. Trimming cost V 7 bases and J 7 bases, with 14 bases left between them. CDR1 is MDHEN, CDR2 SYDVKM, per germline. The CDR3 protein is CASTKQGPEQYF. The DNA for the CDR3 is TGTGCCAGCACCAAACAGGGCCCGGAGCAGTACTTC. The full variable domain, its missing parts supplied by reference TRBV28 and TRBJ2-7, is DVKVTQSSRYLVKRTGEKVFLECVQDMDHENMFWYRQDPGLGLRLIYFSYDVKMKEKGDIPEGYSVSREKKERFSLILESASTNQTSMYLCASTKQGPEQYFGPGTRLTVT.

In its sample, this clone is medium-sized. This chain connects TRBV6-1 to TRBJ2-3; TRBD1 aligns across 7 bases. CDR3 size: 16 residues. With 4 bases clipped from V and 1 base from J, the junction kept 8 bases outside the gene matches. The germline V gene has CDR1 MNHNS and CDR2 SASEGT. In nucleotides, the CDR3 is TGTGCCAGCAGTGGTTGGGAAACAGGGGGCACAGATACGCAGTATTTT. Amino acids: CASSGWETGGTDTQYF.

The chain uses TRBV7-3 and TRBJ2-3; D perhaps matches TRBD2 (6 bases). The CDR3 is 14 amino acids. The V end was cut by 6 bases, the J end by 5 bases, with 15 bases between. CDR1 and CDR2 (germline): SGHTA, FQGTGA. CDR3 DNA: TGTGCCAGCAGTCCGACGGGAGTGGGAGATACGCAGTATTTT. This translates into CASSPTGVGDTQYF.

The chain employs TRBV15 and TRBJ1-4; TRBD1 is a possible D gene (6 bases). This CDR3 has 13 amino acids. Per the germline V gene, CDR1 is LNHNV and CDR2 is YYDKDF (reference sequence). V was trimmed by 7 bases and J by 6 bases, leaving 12 bases between them. CDR3 region: CATTKGGDEKLFF. The DNA of the CDR3 is TGTGCCACCACTAAGGGGGGGGATGAAAAACTGTTTTTT.

The V gene is TRBV5-6, the J gene TRBJ1-2; tentative D call: TRBD1 (6 bases). This CDR3 has 14 amino acids. V was clipped by 0 bases and J by 3 bases, with 9 bases between them. The V gene's germline CDR1 is SGHDT and CDR2 YYEEEE. The CDR3 DNA reads TGTGCCAGCAGCTTGGGGCAGGGGTACTATGGCTACACCTTC. It encodes CASSLGQGYYGYTF.

The rearrangement uses TRBV5-1 and TRBJ2-3, with 10 nucleotides matching TRBD1. This CDR3 has 16 amino acids. In germline, CDR1 is SGHRS, CDR2 YFSETQ. V lost 0 bases to trimming and J lost 3 bases; unmatched junction nucleotides: 4. The chain's CDR3 is CASSLGQGALTDTQYF. The DNA for the CDR3 is TGCGCCAGCAGCTTGGGACAGGGGGCGCTTACAGATACGCAGTATTTT.